Ten or more counts support the clone carrying this T cell receptor (beta chain). MiXCR, run by TCRdb on the 5' RACE reads, gives a single entry per CDR3 protein. Of 300,000 to 350,000 distinct CDR3 sequences detected, approximately 14% appear once; the ten largest clones hold about a fifth. These data come from a study of T-cell memory formation after mild COVID-19. Germline V gene data show CDR1 as SGHRS and CDR2 as YFSETQ. CDR3 length: 13 amino acids. V gave up 4 bases and J gave up 4 bases, with 11 bases separating them. The chain carries TRBV5-1 and TRBJ1-1; D is uncertain. The sample consisted of PBMCs or a T cell subset sorted from them (not recorded which). The TCR comes from a man aged 18 to 30 who had mild COVID-19 (a few samples of this study predate the infection). Cell type and time point are not known. The CDR3 sequence: CASSTQTLTEAFF. The CDR3 region has the DNA TGCGCCAGCAGCACCCAAACTCTCACTGAAGCTTTCTTT.